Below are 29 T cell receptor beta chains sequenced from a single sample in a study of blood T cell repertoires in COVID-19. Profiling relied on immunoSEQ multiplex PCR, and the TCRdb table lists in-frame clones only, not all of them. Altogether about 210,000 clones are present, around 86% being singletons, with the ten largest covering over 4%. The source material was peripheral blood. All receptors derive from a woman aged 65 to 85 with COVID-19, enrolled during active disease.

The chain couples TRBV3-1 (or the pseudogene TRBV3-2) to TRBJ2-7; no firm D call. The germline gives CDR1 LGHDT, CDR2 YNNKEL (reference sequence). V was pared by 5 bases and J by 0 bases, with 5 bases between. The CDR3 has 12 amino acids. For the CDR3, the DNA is TGTGCCAGCAGCTCTAGCTCCTACGAGCAGTACTTC. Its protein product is CASSSSSYEQYF.

The CDR3 here is CASSNQGYEQYF. Written as DNA, the CDR3 is TGTGCCAGCAGCAACCAGGGGTACGAGCAGTACTTC. The chain joins TRBV5-4 to TRBJ2-7; the D gene is possibly TRBD1 (6 bases). The germline V gene encodes CDR1 SGHNT and CDR2 YYREEE (reference sequence). This CDR3 has 12 residues. Between the trimmed V and J ends, which lost 4 bases and 4 bases, there was a span of 9 bases. The whole variable domain, remainder taken from reference TRBV5-4 and TRBJ2-7, is ETGVTQSPTHLIKTRGQQVTLRCSSQSGHNTVSWYQQALGQGPQFIFQYYREEENGRGNFPPRFSGLQFPNYSSELNVNALELDDSALYLCASSNQGYEQYFGPGTRLTVT.

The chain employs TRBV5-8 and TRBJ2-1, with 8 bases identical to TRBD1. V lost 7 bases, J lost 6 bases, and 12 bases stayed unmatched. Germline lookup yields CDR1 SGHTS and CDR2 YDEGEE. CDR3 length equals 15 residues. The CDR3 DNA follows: TGTGCCAGCTCCTCTGGCAGGGGGCCTTTCAATGAGCAGTTCTTC. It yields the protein CASSSGRGPFNEQFF.

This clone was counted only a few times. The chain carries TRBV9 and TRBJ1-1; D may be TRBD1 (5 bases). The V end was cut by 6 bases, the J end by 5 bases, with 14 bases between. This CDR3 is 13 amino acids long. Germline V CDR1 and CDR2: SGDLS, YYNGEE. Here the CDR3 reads CASTSLGGTEAFF. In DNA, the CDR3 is TGTGCCAGCACTTCCCTGGGGGGGACTGAAGCTTTCTTT.

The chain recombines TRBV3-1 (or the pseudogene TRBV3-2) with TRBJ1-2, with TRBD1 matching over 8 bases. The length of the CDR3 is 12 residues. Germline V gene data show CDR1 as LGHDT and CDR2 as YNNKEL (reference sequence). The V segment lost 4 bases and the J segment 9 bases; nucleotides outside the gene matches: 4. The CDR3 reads CASSPDRGRYTF. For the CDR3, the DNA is TGTGCCAGCAGCCCCGACAGGGGTCGCTACACCTTC.

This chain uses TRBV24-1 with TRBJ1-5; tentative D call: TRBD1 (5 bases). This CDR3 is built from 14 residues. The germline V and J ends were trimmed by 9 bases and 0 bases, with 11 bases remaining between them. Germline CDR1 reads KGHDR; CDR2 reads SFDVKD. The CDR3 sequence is CATGEGASNQPQHF. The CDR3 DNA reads TGTGCCACCGGGGAAGGGGCTAGCAATCAGCCCCAGCATTTT.

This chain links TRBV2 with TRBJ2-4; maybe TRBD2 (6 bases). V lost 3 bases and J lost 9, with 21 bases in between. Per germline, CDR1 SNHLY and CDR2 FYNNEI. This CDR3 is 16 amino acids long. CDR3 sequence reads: CASSEGGLKSSGIQYF. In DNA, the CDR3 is TGTGCCAGCAGTGAGGGGGGACTCAAATCGTCGGGCATTCAGTACTTC.

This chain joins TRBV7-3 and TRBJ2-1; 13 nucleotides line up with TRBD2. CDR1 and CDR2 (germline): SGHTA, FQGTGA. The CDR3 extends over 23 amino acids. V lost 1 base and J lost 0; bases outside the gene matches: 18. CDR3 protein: CASSLRRGVQGLAGLSSYNEQFF. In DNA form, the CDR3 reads TGTGCCAGCAGCTTAAGAAGGGGGGTCCAGGGACTAGCGGGATTAAGCTCCTACAATGAGCAGTTCTTC.

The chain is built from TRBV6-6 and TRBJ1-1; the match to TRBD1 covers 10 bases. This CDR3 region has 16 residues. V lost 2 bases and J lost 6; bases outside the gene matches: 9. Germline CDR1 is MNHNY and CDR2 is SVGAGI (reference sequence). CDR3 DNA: TGTGCCAGCAGTTACAGCGGGACAGGGGCGGCGGCTGAAGCTTTCTTT. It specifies CASSYSGTGAAAEAFF.

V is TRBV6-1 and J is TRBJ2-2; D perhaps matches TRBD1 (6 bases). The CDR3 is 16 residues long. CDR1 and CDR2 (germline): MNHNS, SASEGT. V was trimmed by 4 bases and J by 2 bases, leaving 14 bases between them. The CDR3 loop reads CASSGQGFLNTGELFF. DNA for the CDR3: TGTGCCAGCAGTGGCCAGGGGTTCCTAAACACCGGGGAGCTGTTTTTT.

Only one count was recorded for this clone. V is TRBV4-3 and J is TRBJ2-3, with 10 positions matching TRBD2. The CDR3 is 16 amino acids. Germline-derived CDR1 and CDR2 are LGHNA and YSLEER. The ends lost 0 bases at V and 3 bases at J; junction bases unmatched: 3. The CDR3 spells CASSQDWTSGTDTQYF. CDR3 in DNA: TGCGCCAGCAGCCAAGACTGGACTAGCGGTACAGATACGCAGTATTTT.

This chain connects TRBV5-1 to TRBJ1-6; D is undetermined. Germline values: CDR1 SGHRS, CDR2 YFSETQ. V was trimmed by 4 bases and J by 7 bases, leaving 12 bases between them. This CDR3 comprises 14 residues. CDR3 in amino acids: CASSQGLQNSPLHF. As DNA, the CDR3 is TGCGCCAGCAGCCAAGGACTGCAAAATTCACCCCTCCACTTT.

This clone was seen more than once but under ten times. The CDR3 is CASTGGAGYGYTF. The CDR3 DNA is TGTGCCAGCACAGGGGGCGCAGGTTATGGCTACACCTTC. The chain carries TRBV7-9 and TRBJ1-2; 8 nucleotides agree with TRBD1. The V gene's germline CDR1 is SEHNR and CDR2 FQNEAQ (reference sequence). CDR3 length: 13 amino acids. V shed 7 bases and J 5 bases; nucleotides not matched to a gene: 6.

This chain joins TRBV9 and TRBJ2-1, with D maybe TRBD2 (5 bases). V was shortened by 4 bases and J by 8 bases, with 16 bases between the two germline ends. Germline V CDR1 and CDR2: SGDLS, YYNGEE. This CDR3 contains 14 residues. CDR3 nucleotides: TGTGCCAGCAGCATGCATCCGGCCGGGGATGAGCAGTTCTTC. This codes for CASSMHPAGDEQFF.

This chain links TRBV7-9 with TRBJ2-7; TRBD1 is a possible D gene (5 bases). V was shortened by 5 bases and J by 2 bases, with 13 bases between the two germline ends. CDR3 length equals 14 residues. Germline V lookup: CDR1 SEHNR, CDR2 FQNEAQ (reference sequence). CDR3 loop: CASSPRRTPYEQYF. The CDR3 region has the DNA TGTGCCAGCAGCCCGAGGCGGACACCCTACGAGCAGTACTTC.

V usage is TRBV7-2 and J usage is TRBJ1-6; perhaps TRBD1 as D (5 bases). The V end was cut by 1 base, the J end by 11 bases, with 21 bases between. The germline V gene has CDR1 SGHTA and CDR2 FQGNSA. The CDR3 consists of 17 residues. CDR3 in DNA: TGTGCCAGCAGCTTAGAGGGGCGTAACGGGCGTGGGACACCCCTCCACTTT. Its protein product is CASSLEGRNGRGTPLHF.

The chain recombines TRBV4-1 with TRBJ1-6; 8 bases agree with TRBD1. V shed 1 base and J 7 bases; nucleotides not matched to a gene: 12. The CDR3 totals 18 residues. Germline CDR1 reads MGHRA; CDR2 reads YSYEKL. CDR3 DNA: TGCGCCAGCAGCCAAGCATCAGGGCGGGACAGGCTAAATTCACCCCTCCACTTT. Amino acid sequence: CASSQASGRDRLNSPLHF.

The CDR3 nucleotides read TGTGCCAGCAGCTTAGCGGGACAGACTAATGAAAAACTGTTTTTT. This encodes CASSLAGQTNEKLFF. The chain recombines TRBV7-2 with TRBJ1-4; 7 positions match TRBD1. CDR1 SGHTA and CDR2 FQGNSA come from the germline V gene. V trimming: 0 bases; J trimming: 2 bases; junction bases outside the gene matches: 0. The CDR3 has 15 amino acids.

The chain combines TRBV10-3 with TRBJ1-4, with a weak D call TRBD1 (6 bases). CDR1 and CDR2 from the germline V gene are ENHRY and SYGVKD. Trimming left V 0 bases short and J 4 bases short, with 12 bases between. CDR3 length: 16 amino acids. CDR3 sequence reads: CAISESGAGLNEKLFF. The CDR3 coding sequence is TGTGCCATCAGTGAGTCGGGGGCAGGGCTTAATGAAAAACTGTTTTTT.

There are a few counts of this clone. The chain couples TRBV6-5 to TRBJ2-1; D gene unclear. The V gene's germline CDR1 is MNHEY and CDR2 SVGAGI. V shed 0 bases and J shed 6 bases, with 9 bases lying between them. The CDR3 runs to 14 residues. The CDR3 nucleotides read TGTGCCAGCAGTTACTCACCCAGTTTCAATGAGCAGTTCTTC. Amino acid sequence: CASSYSPSFNEQFF.

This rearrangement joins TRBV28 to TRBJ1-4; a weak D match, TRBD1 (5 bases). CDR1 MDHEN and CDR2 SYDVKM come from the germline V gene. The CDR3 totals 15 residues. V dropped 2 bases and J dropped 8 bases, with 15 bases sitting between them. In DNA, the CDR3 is TGTGCCAGCAGTTTAACGGACACCTACAGAGAAAAACTGTTTTTT. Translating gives CASSLTDTYREKLFF.

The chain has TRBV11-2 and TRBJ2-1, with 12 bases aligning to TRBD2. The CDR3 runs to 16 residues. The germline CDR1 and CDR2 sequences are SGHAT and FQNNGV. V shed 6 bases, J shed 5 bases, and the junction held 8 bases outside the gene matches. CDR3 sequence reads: CASRPHGLAGNNEQFF. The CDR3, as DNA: TGTGCCAGCAGACCTCATGGACTAGCGGGGAACAATGAGCAGTTCTTC.

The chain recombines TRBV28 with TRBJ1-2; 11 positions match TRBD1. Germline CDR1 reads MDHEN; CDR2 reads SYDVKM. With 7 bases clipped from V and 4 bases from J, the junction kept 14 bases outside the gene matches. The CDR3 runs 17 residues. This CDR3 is CASTLGGTGGLGYGYTF. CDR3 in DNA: TGTGCCAGCACCCTTGGCGGGACAGGGGGTCTGGGCTATGGCTACACCTTC.

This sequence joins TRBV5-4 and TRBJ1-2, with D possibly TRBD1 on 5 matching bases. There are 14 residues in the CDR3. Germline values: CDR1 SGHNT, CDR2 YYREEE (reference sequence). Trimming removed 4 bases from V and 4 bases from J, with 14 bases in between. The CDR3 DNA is TGTGCCAGCAGCGTCTTTACAGGCCTCTATGGCTACACCTTC. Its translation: CASSVFTGLYGYTF.

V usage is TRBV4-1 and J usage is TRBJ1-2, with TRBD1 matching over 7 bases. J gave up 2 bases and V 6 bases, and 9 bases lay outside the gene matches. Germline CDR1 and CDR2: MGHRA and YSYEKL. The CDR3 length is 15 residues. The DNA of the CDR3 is TGCGCCAGCAGTCCGGACAGGTCATTAAACTATGGCTACACCTTC. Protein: CASSPDRSLNYGYTF.

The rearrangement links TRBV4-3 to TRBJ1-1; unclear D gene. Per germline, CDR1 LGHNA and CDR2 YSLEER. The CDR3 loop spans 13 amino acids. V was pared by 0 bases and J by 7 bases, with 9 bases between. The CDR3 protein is CASSQESIGEAFF. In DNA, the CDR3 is TGCGCCAGCAGCCAAGAGTCCATCGGTGAAGCTTTCTTT.

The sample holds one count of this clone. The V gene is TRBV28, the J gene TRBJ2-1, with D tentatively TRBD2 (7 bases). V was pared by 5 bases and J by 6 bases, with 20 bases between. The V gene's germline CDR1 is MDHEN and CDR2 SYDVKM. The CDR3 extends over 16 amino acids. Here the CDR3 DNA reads TGTGCCAGCAGTCCGACCGGGAGCGGGACAACCAATGAGCAGTTCTTC. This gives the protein CASSPTGSGTTNEQFF.

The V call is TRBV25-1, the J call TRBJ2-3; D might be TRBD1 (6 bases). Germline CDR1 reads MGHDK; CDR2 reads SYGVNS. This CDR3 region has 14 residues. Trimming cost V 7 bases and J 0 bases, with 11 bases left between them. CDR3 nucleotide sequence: TGTGCCAGCAAGGGGGAGACTAGCACAGATACGCAGTATTTT. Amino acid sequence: CASKGETSTDTQYF.

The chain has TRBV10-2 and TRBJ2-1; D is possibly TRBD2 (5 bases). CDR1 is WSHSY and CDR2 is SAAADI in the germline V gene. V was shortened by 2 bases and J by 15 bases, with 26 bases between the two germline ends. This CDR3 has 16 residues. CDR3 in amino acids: CASSERDYSSTDSSFF. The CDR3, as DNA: TGCGCCAGCAGTGAGAGGGATTACTCTAGCACCGACTCTTCGTTCTTC.